One sample yielded the 27 T cell receptor beta chains listed below, sequenced in a study of blood T cell repertoires in COVID-19. Sequenced by immunoSEQ multiplex PCR; TCRdb stores in-frame clones only, minus some. The profile shows a few hundred thousand clones, 70% to 90% of them singletons. The sample taken for sequencing was peripheral blood. The source is a young man with COVID-19, enrolled during active disease.

The V and J genes are TRBV7-9 and TRBJ1-5; D perhaps matches TRBD1 (6 bases). V was pared by 1 base and J by 4 bases, with 17 bases between. Germline assignment: CDR1 SEHNR and CDR2 FQNEAQ (reference sequence). The CDR3 sequence is 17 residues long. This CDR3 is CASSLDYGWGTNQPQHF. The CDR3 DNA is TGTGCCAGCAGCTTAGACTATGGGTGGGGGACAAATCAGCCCCAGCATTTT.

The J gene is TRBJ1-2, the V gene TRBV7-9; no reliable D call. Trimming took 4 bases from V and 8 from J, leaving 11 bases between them. The CDR3 is made up of 12 amino acids. Germline V gene data show CDR1 as SEHNR and CDR2 as FQNEAQ (reference sequence). The CDR3, as DNA: TGTGCCAGCAGCTATGGACTCTGGGGCTACACCTTC. It is translated as CASSYGLWGYTF.

V and J are TRBV6-5 and TRBJ2-3, with 9 positions matching TRBD2. Trimming removed 9 bases from V and 0 bases from J; junction bases left unmatched: 7. Per germline, CDR1 MNHEY and CDR2 SVGAGI. CDR3 size: 15 residues. CDR3 nucleotide sequence: TGTGCCAGTAGTCGACTAGCGGTCAGCACAGATACGCAGTATTTT. It is translated as CASSRLAVSTDTQYF.

V gene TRBV10-3 combines with J gene TRBJ2-5, with a weak D call TRBD2 (5 bases). With 7 bases removed from V and 4 bases from J, the gap between germline ends came to 13 bases. Germline assignment: CDR1 ENHRY and CDR2 SYGVKD. The CDR3 extends over 13 amino acids. In nucleotides, the CDR3 is TGTGCCATCAAACCCGGACGGGGAGAGACCCAGTACTTC. Residues: CAIKPGRGETQYF.

V usage is TRBV5-4 and J usage is TRBJ1-3, with 7 bases aligning to TRBD1. V was clipped by 1 base and J by 1 base; unmatched bases: 5. Germline lookup yields CDR1 SGHNT and CDR2 YYREEE (reference sequence). The CDR3 covers 16 residues. Written as DNA, the CDR3 is TGTGCCAGCAGCTTGACAGGGGACTTTTCTGGAAACACCATATATTTT. Translation: CASSLTGDFSGNTIYF.

V is TRBV30 and J is TRBJ1-1, with D possibly being TRBD1 (5 bases). V dropped 8 bases and J dropped 4 bases, with 14 bases sitting between them. CDR1 and CDR2 from the germline V gene are GTSNPN and SVGIG (reference sequence). The CDR3 has 12 amino acids. The DNA of the CDR3 is TGTGCCGCCCGCAGGGATACCACTGAAGCTTTCTTT. This codes for CAARRDTTEAFF.

The chain combines TRBV12-5 with TRBJ2-3, with 9 nucleotides matching TRBD2. The CDR3 is 16 amino acids. The junction had 5 bases not matched to a gene; V was cut back by 4 bases and J by 0 bases. CDR1 and CDR2 from the germline V gene are LGHNT and FRNRAP. This CDR3 reads CASGWETSGSTDTQYF. DNA of the CDR3: TGTGCTAGTGGTTGGGAAACTAGCGGGAGCACAGATACGCAGTATTTT.

J is TRBJ2-1 and V is TRBV5-1; maybe TRBD2 (5 bases). This CDR3 region has 15 residues. Trimming removed 3 bases from V and 6 bases from J, with 16 bases in between. Germline values: CDR1 SGHRS, CDR2 YFSETQ. This CDR3 is CASSSFGVATNEQFF. CDR3 in DNA: TGCGCCAGCAGCTCCTTCGGGGTCGCAACCAATGAGCAGTTCTTC. The entire variable domain, with the rest obtained from reference TRBV5-1 and TRBJ2-1, is as follows: KAGVTQTPRYLIKTRGQQVTLSCSPISGHRSVSWYQQTPGQGLQFLFEYFSETQRNKGNFPGRFSGRQFSNSRSEMNVSTLELGDSALYLCASSSFGVATNEQFFGPGTRLTVL.

The chain uses TRBV11-2 and TRBJ2-7; unclear D gene. This CDR3 contains 12 residues. With 5 bases removed from V and 4 bases from J, the gap between germline ends came to 9 bases. The germline V gene encodes CDR1 SGHAT and CDR2 FQNNGV. This CDR3 is CASSLARYEQYF. CDR3 nucleotide sequence: TGTGCCAGCAGCCTTGCCAGGTACGAGCAGTACTTC.

Turning to this clone: Other DNA sequences from this sample encode an identical CDR3 as well. J is TRBJ2-7 and V is TRBV4-1; 9 bases agree with TRBD1. Per the germline V gene, CDR1 is MGHRA and CDR2 is YSYEKL. The J segment lost 3 bases and the V segment lost 2 bases, leaving 5 bases of the junction unmatched. The CDR3 has 15 residues. The CDR3, as DNA: TGCGCCAGCAGCCAACCGGGACAGGGTTTCTACGAGCAGTACTTC. Its translation is CASSQPGQGFYEQYF.

The rearrangement uses TRBV2 and TRBJ2-5, with 9 bases aligning to TRBD2. V shed 9 bases, J shed 1 base, and the junction held 6 bases outside the gene matches. The germline V gene encodes CDR1 SNHLY and CDR2 FYNNEI. The CDR3 has 14 amino acids. The CDR3 DNA sequence: TGTGCCAGTCTGAGCGGGGGGCGCCAAGAGACCCAGTACTTC. This translates into CASLSGGRQETQYF.

The CDR3 nucleotides read TGTGCCAGCAGCTTAGTTACAGGGGGGGAAAAACTGTTTTTT. Amino acids: CASSLVTGGEKLFF. The genes are TRBV7-8 and TRBJ1-4, with 8 bases aligning to TRBD1. CDR3 length equals 14 residues. Per germline, CDR1 SGHVS and CDR2 FQNEAQ. Trimming removed 1 base from V and 8 bases from J; junction bases left unmatched: 3.

This chain links TRBV5-4 with TRBJ2-1; 9 nucleotides match TRBD2. V lost 0 bases to trimming and J lost 0 bases; unmatched junction nucleotides: 7. Germline CDR1 and CDR2: SGHNT and YYREEE (reference sequence). This CDR3 is 18 amino acids long. CDR3 DNA sequence: TGTGCCAGCAGCTTGGATGGTAGCGGGGGAAGCTCCTACAATGAGCAGTTCTTC. This codes for CASSLDGSGGSSYNEQFF.

The chain has TRBV7-9 and TRBJ1-1; D call uncertain. The germline gives CDR1 SEHNR, CDR2 FQNEAQ (reference sequence). The CDR3 contains 13 residues. V lost 1 base and J lost 6, with 9 bases in between. CDR3 amino acids: CASSLEDFPEAFF. For the CDR3, the DNA is TGTGCCAGCAGCTTAGAGGACTTTCCTGAAGCTTTCTTT.

This chain connects TRBV2 to TRBJ2-3; 9 nucleotides align to TRBD2. J was trimmed by 4 bases and V by 3 bases; bases with no gene match: 2. This CDR3 region has 14 residues. Germline V gene lookup returns CDR1 SNHLY and CDR2 FYNNEI. The CDR3 bases are TGTGCCAGCAGTGAGTGGACTAGCGCAGATACGCAGTATTTT. The encoded protein is CASSEWTSADTQYF.

The rearrangement uses TRBV3-1 (or the pseudogene TRBV3-2) and TRBJ2-3, with TRBD2 matching 11 bases. The CDR3 sequence is 17 residues long. Germline V gene data show CDR1 as LGHDT and CDR2 as YNNKEL (reference sequence). With V trimmed by 1 base and J by 5 bases, 8 bases remained unmatched. CDR3 loop: CASSQVGDSGRVDTQYF. The CDR3 DNA reads as TGTGCCAGCAGCCAAGTAGGGGATAGCGGGAGGGTAGATACGCAGTATTTT.

The rearrangement uses TRBV5-1 and TRBJ2-2, with TRBD2 matching 8 bases. Germline V gene data show CDR1 as SGHRS and CDR2 as YFSETQ. With V trimmed by 3 bases and J by 4 bases, 5 bases remained unmatched. The CDR3 totals 15 residues. The CDR3 reads CASSSGLGVTGELFF. CDR3 in DNA: TGCGCCAGCAGCTCGGGACTAGGCGTCACCGGGGAGCTGTTTTTT.

The V and J genes are TRBV19 and TRBJ2-1; maybe TRBD2 (6 bases). The germline gives CDR1 LNHDA, CDR2 SQIVND (reference sequence). Deletions cut 3 bases from V and 8 bases from J, with 11 bases between. The CDR3 has 13 amino acids. The DNA for the CDR3 is TGTGCCAGTAGTATGAACGGGGGTTATGAGCAGTTCTTC. Translation gives CASSMNGGYEQFF.

The chain uses TRBV29-1 and TRBJ1-1; 9 bases map to TRBD1. The junction had 6 bases not matched to a gene; V was cut back by 7 bases and J by 0 bases. The CDR3 consists of 14 residues. Germline V gene lookup returns CDR1 SQVTM and CDR2 ANQGSEA. DNA for the CDR3: TGCAGCGGCGAAGGGACAGGGATGAACACTGAAGCTTTCTTT. Translated, it gives CSGEGTGMNTEAFF.

The chain recombines TRBV10-1 with TRBJ1-5; 8 bases are shared with TRBD1. Germline V gene data show CDR1 as WNHNN and CDR2 as SYGVQD (reference sequence). The CDR3 is made up of 12 amino acids. J lost 4 bases, V lost 10 bases, and 3 bases had no gene match. CDR3 protein: CATRGRNQPQHF. For the CDR3, the DNA is TGCGCCACCAGGGGGCGGAATCAGCCCCAGCATTTT.

The chain employs TRBV27 and TRBJ2-3, with TRBD2 matching over 11 bases. Germline CDR1 is MNHEY and CDR2 is SMNVEV (reference sequence). The CDR3 spans 18 residues. Trimming removed 3 bases from V and 2 bases from J; junction bases left unmatched: 10. Here the CDR3 reads CASSFVSGGAEVTDTQYF. The DNA of the CDR3 is TGTGCCAGCAGTTTCGTTAGCGGGGGGGCCGAGGTCACAGATACGCAGTATTTT.

This sequence joins TRBV5-5 and TRBJ2-2; 11 bases align to TRBD2. The ends lost 4 bases at V and 5 bases at J; junction bases unmatched: 4. This CDR3 has 15 amino acids. The germline CDR1 and CDR2 sequences are SGHKS and YYEKEE (reference sequence). Here the CDR3 DNA reads TGTGCCAGCAGCCCTGGGACTAGCGGTACCGGGGAGCTGTTTTTT. As protein: CASSPGTSGTGELFF.

This clone was recorded only once. Given a far larger clone just one base away, this is likely a sequencing read error. The chain combines TRBV7-8 with TRBJ2-3; D ambiguous. The CDR3 is 12 amino acids. V dropped 4 bases and J dropped 2 bases, with 4 bases sitting between them. Germline CDR1 SGHVS, CDR2 FQNEAQ. CDR3 nucleotide sequence: TGTGCCAGCAGCTCCCTCACAGATACGCAGTATTTT. It specifies CASSSLTDTQYF.

This clone has a handful of counts. This sequence joins TRBV24-1 and TRBJ1-2, with 7 bases fitting TRBD1. CDR3 size: 14 residues. Germline values: CDR1 KGHDR, CDR2 SFDVKD. V dropped 5 bases and J dropped 0; count of bases not matched to a gene: 2. The CDR3 DNA is TGTGCCACCAGTGGGACAGGAACTAACTATGGCTACACCTTC. This encodes CATSGTGTNYGYTF.

The chain combines TRBV2 with TRBJ2-2, with 8 bases aligning to TRBD1. This CDR3 region has 15 residues. The germline CDR1 and CDR2 sequences are SNHLY and FYNNEI. V was clipped by 7 bases and J by 1 base; unmatched bases: 5. The CDR3 DNA reads as TGTGCCAGCACTCAAGGACAGGGGAACACCGGGGAGCTGTTTTTT. It translates to CASTQGQGNTGELFF.

The chain couples TRBV5-4 to TRBJ2-7; perhaps TRBD1 as D (6 bases). The V and J ends lost 0 bases and 4 bases respectively, with 14 bases between them. The germline V gene encodes CDR1 SGHNT and CDR2 YYREEE (reference sequence). CDR3 size: 15 residues. CDR3 in DNA: TGTGCCAGCAGCTTGGTGGGGAAACAGGGTTACGAGCAGTACTTC. It is translated as CASSLVGKQGYEQYF.

CDR3 in DNA: TGTGCCTGGAGTGCGTTAGCGGGCTACAATGAGCAGTTCTTC. This sequence encodes CAWSALAGYNEQFF. The chain uses TRBV30 and TRBJ2-1; 7 bases align to TRBD2. Trimming took 1 base from V and 3 from J; bases not matched to a gene: 3. CDR3 length: 14 residues. Germline-derived CDR1 and CDR2 are GTSNPN and SVGIG (reference sequence).